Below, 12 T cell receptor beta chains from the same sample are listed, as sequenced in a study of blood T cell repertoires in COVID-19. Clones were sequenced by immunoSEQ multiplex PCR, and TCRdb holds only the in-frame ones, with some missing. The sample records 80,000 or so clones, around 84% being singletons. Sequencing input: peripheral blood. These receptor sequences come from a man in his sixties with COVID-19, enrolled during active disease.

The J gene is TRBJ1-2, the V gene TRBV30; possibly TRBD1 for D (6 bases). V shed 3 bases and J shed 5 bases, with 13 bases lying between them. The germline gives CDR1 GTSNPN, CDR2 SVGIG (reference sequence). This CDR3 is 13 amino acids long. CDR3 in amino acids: CAWSAGTLYGYTF. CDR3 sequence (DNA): TGTGCCTGGAGCGCCGGGACACTTTATGGCTACACCTTC.

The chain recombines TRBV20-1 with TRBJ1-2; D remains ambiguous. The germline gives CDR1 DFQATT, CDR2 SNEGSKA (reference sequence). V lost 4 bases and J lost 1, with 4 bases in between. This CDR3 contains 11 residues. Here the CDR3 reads CSAIRNYGYTF. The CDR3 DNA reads TGCAGTGCTATCCGTAACTATGGCTACACCTTC.

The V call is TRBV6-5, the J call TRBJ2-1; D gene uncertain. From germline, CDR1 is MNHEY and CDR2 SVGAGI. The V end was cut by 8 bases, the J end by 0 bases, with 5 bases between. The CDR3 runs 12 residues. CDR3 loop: CASDNSYNEQFF. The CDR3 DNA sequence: TGTGCCAGCGACAACTCCTACAATGAGCAGTTCTTC.

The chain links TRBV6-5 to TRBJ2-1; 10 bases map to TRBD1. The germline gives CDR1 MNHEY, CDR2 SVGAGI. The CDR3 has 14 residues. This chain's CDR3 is CATGRDRGYNEQFF. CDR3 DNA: TGTGCGACAGGCCGGGACAGGGGCTACAATGAGCAGTTCTTC.

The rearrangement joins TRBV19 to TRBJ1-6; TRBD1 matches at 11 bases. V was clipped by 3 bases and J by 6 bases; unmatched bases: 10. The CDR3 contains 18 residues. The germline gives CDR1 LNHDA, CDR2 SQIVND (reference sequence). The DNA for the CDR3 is TGTGCCAGTAGTATTAGGAGGACAGGGGGCGCCCCTAATTCACCCCTCCACTTT. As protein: CASSIRRTGGAPNSPLHF. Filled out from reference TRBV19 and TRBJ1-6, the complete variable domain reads DGGITQSPKYLFRKEGQNVTLSCEQNLNHDAMYWYRQDPGQGLRLIYYSQIVNDFQKGDIAEGYSVSREKKESFPLTVTSAQKNPTAFYLCASSIRRTGGAPNSPLHFGNGTRLTVT.

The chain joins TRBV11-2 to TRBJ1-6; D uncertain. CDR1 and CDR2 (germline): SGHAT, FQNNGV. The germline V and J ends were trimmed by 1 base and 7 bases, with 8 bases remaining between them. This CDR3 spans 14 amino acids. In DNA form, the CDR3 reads TGTGCCAGCAGCTTAGTTGTGCGGAATTCACCCCTCCACTTT. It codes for CASSLVVRNSPLHF. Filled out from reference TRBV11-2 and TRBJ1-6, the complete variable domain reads EAGVAQSPRYKIIEKRQSVAFWCNPISGHATLYWYQQILGQGPKLLIQFQNNGVVDDSQLPKDRFSAERLKGVDSTLKIQPAKLEDSAVYLCASSLVVRNSPLHFGNGTRLTVT.

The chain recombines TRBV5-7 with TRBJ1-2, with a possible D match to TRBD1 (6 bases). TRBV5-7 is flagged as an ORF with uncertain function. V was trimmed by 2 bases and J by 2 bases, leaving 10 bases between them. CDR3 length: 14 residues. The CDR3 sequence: CASSLGRGNYGYTF. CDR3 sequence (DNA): TGTGCCAGCAGCTTAGGCAGGGGAAACTATGGCTACACCTTC.

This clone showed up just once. The CDR3 DNA follows: TGTGCCAGCAGCAGCCTCGGACCACAGGCAAGACAGTACTTC. Its protein is CASSSLGPQARQYF. The J gene is TRBJ2-7, the V gene TRBV2, with D possibly being TRBD1 (5 bases). CDR3 size: 14 residues. Deletions cut 6 bases from V and 10 bases from J, with 22 bases between. Germline V gives CDR1 SNHLY, CDR2 FYNNEI.

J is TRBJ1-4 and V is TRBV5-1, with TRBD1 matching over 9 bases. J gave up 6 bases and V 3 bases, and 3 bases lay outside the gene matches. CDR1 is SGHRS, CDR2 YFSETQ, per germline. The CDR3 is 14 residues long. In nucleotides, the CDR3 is TGCGCCAGCAGCTGGGACAGGGTGGATGAAAAACTGTTTTTT. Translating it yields CASSWDRVDEKLFF.

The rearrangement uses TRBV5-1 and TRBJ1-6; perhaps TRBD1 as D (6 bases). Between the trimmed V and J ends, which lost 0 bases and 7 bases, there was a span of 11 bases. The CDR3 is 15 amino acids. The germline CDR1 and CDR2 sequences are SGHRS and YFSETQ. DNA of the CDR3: TGCGCCAGCAGCTTGGGGGGGCCTCGGAATTCACCCCTCCACTTT. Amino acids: CASSLGGPRNSPLHF. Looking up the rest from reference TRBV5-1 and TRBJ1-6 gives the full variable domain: KAGVTQTPRYLIKTRGQQVTLSCSPISGHRSVSWYQQTPGQGLQFLFEYFSETQRNKGNFPGRFSGRQFSNSRSEMNVSTLELGDSALYLCASSLGGPRNSPLHFGNGTRLTVT.

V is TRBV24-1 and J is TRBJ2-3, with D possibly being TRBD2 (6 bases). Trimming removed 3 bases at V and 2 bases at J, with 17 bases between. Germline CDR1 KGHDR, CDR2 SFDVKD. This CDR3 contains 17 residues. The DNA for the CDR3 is TGTGCCACCAGTGATCCGGCGGGGCCGACCGCCACAGATACGCAGTATTTT. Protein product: CATSDPAGPTATDTQYF.

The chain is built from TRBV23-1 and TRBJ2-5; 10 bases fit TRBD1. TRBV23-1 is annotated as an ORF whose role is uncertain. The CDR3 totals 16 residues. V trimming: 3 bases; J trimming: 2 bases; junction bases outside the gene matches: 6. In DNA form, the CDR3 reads TGCGCCAGCAGTCACCCCCGGGACAGGGGTCAAGAGACCCAGTACTTC. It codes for CASSHPRDRGQETQYF.